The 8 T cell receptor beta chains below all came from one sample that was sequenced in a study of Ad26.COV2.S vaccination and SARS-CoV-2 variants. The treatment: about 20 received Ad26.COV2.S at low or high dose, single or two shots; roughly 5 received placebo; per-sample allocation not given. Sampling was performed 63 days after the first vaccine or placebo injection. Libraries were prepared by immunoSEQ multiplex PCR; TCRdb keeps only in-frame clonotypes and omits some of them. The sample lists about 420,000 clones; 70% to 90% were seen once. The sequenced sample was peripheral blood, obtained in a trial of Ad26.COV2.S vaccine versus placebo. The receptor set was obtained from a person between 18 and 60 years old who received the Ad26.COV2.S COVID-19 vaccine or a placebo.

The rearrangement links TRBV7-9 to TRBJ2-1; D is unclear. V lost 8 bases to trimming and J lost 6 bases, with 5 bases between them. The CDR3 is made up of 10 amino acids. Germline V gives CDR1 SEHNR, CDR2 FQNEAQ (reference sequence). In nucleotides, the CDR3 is TGTGCCAGCGGTCTCAATGAGCAGTTCTTC. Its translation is CASGLNEQFF.

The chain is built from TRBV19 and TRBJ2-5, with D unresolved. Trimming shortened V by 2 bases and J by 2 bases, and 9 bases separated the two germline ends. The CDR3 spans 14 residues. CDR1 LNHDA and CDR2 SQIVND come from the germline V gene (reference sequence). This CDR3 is CASSILYSQETQYF. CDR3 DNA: TGTGCCAGTAGTATACTCTATTCACAAGAGACCCAGTACTTC.

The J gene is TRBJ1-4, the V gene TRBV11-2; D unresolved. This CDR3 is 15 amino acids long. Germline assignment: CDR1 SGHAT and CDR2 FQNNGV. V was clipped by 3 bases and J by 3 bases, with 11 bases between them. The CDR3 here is CASSLNPVSNEKLFF. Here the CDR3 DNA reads TGTGCCAGCAGCTTGAACCCCGTCTCTAATGAAAAACTGTTTTTT.

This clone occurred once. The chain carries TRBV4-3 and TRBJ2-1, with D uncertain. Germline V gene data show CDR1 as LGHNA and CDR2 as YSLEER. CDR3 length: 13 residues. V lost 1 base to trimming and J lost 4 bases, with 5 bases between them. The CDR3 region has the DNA TGCGCCAGCAGCCAAGGCCAGTACAATGAGCAGTTCTTC. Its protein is CASSQGQYNEQFF.

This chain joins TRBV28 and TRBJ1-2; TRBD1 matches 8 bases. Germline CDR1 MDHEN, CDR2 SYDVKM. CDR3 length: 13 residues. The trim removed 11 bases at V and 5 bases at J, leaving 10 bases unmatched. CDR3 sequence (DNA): TGTGCCCTCAGGGACAGGAGTGGGTATGGCTACACCTTC. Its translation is CALRDRSGYGYTF.

For the CDR3, the DNA is TGTGCCAGCAGCTTGTACGGGGCAGGCGGGGAGCTGTTTTTT. This translates into CASSLYGAGGELFF. V and J are TRBV5-6 and TRBJ2-2; either TRBD1 or TRBD2 may supply D (5 bases each). This CDR3 comprises 14 residues. V was cut by 1 base and J by 7 bases, with 11 bases left in between. CDR1 and CDR2 from the germline V gene are SGHDT and YYEEEE. Full variable domain (rest looked up from reference TRBV5-6 and TRBJ2-2): DAGVTQSPTHLIKTRGQQVTLRCSPKSGHDTVSWYQQALGQGPQFIFQYYEEEERQRGNFPDRFSGHQFPNYSSELNVNALLLGDSALYLCASSLYGAGGELFFGEGSRLTVL.

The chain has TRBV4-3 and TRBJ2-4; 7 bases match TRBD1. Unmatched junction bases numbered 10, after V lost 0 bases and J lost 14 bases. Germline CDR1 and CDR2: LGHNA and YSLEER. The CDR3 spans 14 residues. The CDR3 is CASSQDRDSLGKYF. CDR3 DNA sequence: TGCGCCAGCAGCCAAGACCGGGACAGCCTGGGGAAGTACTTC.

The CDR3 loop is CASSKGTGAYEQYF. CDR3 bases: TGTGCCAGCAGCAAAGGGACAGGCGCCTACGAGCAGTACTTC. The rearrangement links TRBV21-1 to TRBJ2-7; the table's D call, TRBD1, was not checked against the DNA. TRBV21-1 is shown as a pseudogene. The CDR3 is made up of 14 amino acids.